This is a list of T cell receptor beta chains from one sample in a study of T cell changes during pregnancy in multiple sclerosis. Produced via immunoSEQ multiplex PCR; TCRdb's table is partial and in-frame only. Counted here are about 44,000 clones, about nine tenths occurring once; the ten biggest clones make up roughly 1.2%. The sequenced sample was CD4+ T cells from peripheral blood mononuclear cells, obtained after pregnancy. The receptors were gathered from a female donor with multiple sclerosis, enrolled in a pregnancy study. Both conserved end residues are part of each CDR3. D genes are given only for firm matches. Only part of the rows carry a size: once, few, many, or a class if the clone is expanded.

j_gene: TRBJ2-7
v_gene: TRBV30
abundance: .
d_gene: .
CDR3nt: TGTGCCTGGACCCCATCCCCATTTCACGAGCAGTACTTC
CDR3aa: CAWTPSPFHEQYF

j_gene: TRBJ2-1
v_gene: TRBV4-3
abundance: .
d_gene: TRBD2
CDR3nt: TGCGCCAGCAGCCAAATGCCACTAGCGGAGTTTACCTACAATGAGCAGTTCTTC
CDR3aa: CASSQMPLAEFTYNEQFF

j_gene: TRBJ2-2
v_gene: TRBV7-8
abundance: .
d_gene: TRBD1
CDR3nt: TGTGCCAGCAGCCAGACAGGGGTCACCGGGGAGCTGTTTTTT
CDR3aa: CASSQTGVTGELFF

j_gene: TRBJ2-7
v_gene: TRBV7-2
abundance: once
d_gene: TRBD2
CDR3nt: TGTGCCAGCAGCTTATCGGCTAGCGGGAGCGTTGGGGAGCAGTACTTC
CDR3aa: CASSLSASGSVGEQYF

j_gene: TRBJ2-5
v_gene: TRBV7-2
abundance: .
d_gene: TRBD2
CDR3nt: TGTGCCAGCAGCCGGGGAGGGACTAGCGGGACTAGGGAGACCCAGTACTTC
CDR3aa: CASSRGGTSGTRETQYF

j_gene: TRBJ2-3
v_gene: TRBV30
abundance: .
d_gene: TRBD2
CDR3nt: TGTGCCTGGAGTCGGACTAGCGGGGACACAGATACGCAGTATTTT
CDR3aa: CAWSRTSGDTDTQYF

j_gene: TRBJ2-1
v_gene: TRBV18
abundance: .
d_gene: TRBD2
CDR3nt: TGTGCCAGCTCACCCAGAACTAGCGGTGAGCAGTTCTTC
CDR3aa: CASSPRTSGEQFF

j_gene: TRBJ2-2
v_gene: TRBV19
abundance: .
d_gene: TRBD1
CDR3nt: TGTGCCAGCTATCCGAGGGGGCGATCGAACACCGGGGAGCTGTTTTTT
CDR3aa: CASYPRGRSNTGELFF

j_gene: TRBJ2-5
v_gene: TRBV2
abundance: .
d_gene: .
CDR3nt: TGTGCCAGCACCCCGGAACAGACGGAGACCCAGTACTTC
CDR3aa: CASTPEQTETQYF

j_gene: TRBJ2-7
v_gene: TRBV10-1
abundance: .
d_gene: TRBD1
CDR3nt: TGCGCCAGCAGTGCGTCCCGGGACAGGAACGAGCAGTACTTC
CDR3aa: CASSASRDRNEQYF

j_gene: TRBJ2-5
v_gene: TRBV4-1
abundance: .
d_gene: .
CDR3nt: TGCGCCAGCAGCCAGCATCCGGGACAACAAGAGACCCAGTACTTC
CDR3aa: CASSQHPGQQETQYF

j_gene: TRBJ2-3
v_gene: TRBV29-1
abundance: .
d_gene: .
CDR3nt: TGCAGCGTTGGTAGCGATACGCAGTATTTT
CDR3aa: CSVGSDTQYF